Presented here are 3 T cell receptor beta chains from one specimen sequenced in a study of T cells in Graves' hyperthyroidism and ophthalmopathy. Amplification targeted TCR beta CDR3 regions from RNA transcripts. First-round RT-PCR with HTBI primers amplified the TCR CDR3 region. TCRdb analysed the multiplex PCR reads with MiXCR anew, one entry per CDR3 protein. The table shows about 250,000 distinct CDR3 sequences, with more than 20% occurring only once. What was sequenced was blood. Receptors were obtained from a woman between 35 and 50 years old with Graves' ophthalmopathy.

The rearrangement links TRBV11-1 to TRBJ1-3; D ambiguous. The germline V gene has CDR1 SGHAT and CDR2 FQDESV (reference sequence). The CDR3 is made up of 18 amino acids. V dropped 2 bases and J dropped 0 bases, with 17 bases sitting between them. CDR3 protein: CASSLSGVRSSSGNTIYF. In DNA form, the CDR3 reads TGTGCCAGCAGCTTAAGCGGCGTCAGGTCCAGCTCTGGAAACACCATATATTTT.

By proportion, this clonotype is medium-sized. The CDR3 loop reads CASSGGTGGYGYTF. DNA of the CDR3: TGTGCCAGCAGTGGCGGGACAGGGGGCTATGGCTACACCTTC. The gene calls are TRBV6-1 and TRBJ1-2; 11 bases fit TRBD1. The CDR3 contains 14 residues. Germline values: CDR1 MNHNS, CDR2 SASEGT. The junction had 2 bases not matched to a gene; V was cut back by 4 bases and J by 4 bases.

The table lists this clonotype with many counts. The chain uses TRBV2 and TRBJ2-7; D is unresolved. The CDR3 runs 12 residues. Germline V CDR1 and CDR2: SNHLY, FYNNEI. The ends were cut back, 4 bases at V and 0 bases at J, with 4 bases in the middle. As DNA, the CDR3 is TGTGCCAGCAGTGGCAGCTCCTACGAGCAGTACTTC. This sequence encodes CASSGSSYEQYF.